The TCR beta chain under discussion was sequenced for a study of blood T cell repertoires in COVID-19. Overall study: The United States, Italy and Spain provided the acute and convalescent COVID-19 samples. T cells, B-cell-depleted T cells, or PBMCs provided the cDNA or gDNA that served as material.

CDR3 length: 18 amino acids. Germline V gene sequence: CDR1 SGHTA, CDR2 FQGNSA. V dropped 6 bases and J dropped 7; count of bases not matched to a gene: 17. Under the authors' procedure: Amplification with reference gene primers provided the estimates of nucleated cell counts. Clones were sequenced by immunoSEQ multiplex PCR, and TCRdb holds only the in-frame ones, with some missing. That table supplies the V and J calls and clone size; D and trimming were determined from the DNA. Among about 140,000 clones listed, just under 90% were seen once. The rearrangement uses TRBV7-2 and TRBJ1-6; TRBD1 agrees at 8 bases. Sequenced: peripheral blood. This TCR came from a woman between 35 and 50 years old with acute or convalescent COVID-19. The CDR3 is CASRRVPRTGWKNSPLHF. CDR3 coding DNA: TGTGCCAGCAGGCGGGTTCCAAGGACAGGGTGGAAGAATTCACCCCTCCACTTT.